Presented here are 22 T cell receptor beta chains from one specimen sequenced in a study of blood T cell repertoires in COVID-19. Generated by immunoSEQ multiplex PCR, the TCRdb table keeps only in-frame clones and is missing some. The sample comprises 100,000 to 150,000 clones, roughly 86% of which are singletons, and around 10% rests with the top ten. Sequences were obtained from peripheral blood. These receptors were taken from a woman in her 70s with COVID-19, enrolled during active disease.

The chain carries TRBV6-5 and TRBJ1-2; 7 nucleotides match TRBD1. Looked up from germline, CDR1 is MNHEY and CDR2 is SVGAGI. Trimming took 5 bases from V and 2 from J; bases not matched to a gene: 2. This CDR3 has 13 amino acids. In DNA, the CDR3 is TGTGCCAGCAGTCAGGGACAGAACTATGGCTACACCTTC. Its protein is CASSQGQNYGYTF.

The CDR3 spells CASSLIQINTEAFF. CDR3 sequence (DNA): TGTGCCAGCAGTTTGATACAAATAAACACTGAAGCTTTCTTT. The V gene is TRBV28, the J gene TRBJ1-1; D is unclear. V was shortened by 3 bases and J by 2 bases, with 10 bases between the two germline ends. The CDR3 extends over 14 amino acids. Germline V lookup: CDR1 MDHEN, CDR2 SYDVKM.

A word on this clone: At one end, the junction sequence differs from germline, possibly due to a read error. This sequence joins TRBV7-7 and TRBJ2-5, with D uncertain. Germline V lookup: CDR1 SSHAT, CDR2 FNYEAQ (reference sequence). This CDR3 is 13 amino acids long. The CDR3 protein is CASSLGAGETQYF. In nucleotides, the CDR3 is TGTGCTAGCAGCTTAGGAGCCGGGGAGACCCAGTACTTC.

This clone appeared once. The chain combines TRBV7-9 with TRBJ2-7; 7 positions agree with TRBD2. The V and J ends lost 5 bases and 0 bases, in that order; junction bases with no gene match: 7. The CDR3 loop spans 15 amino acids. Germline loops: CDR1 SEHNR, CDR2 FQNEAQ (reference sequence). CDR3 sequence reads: CASSPGRIGSYEQYF. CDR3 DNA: TGTGCCAGCAGCCCCGGGAGGATCGGCTCCTACGAGCAGTACTTC.

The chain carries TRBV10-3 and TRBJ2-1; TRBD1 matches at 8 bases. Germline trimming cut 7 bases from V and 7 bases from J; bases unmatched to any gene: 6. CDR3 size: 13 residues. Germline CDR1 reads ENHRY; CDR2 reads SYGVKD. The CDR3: CAITPDRENEQFF. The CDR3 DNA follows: TGTGCCATCACCCCGGACAGGGAGAATGAGCAGTTCTTC.

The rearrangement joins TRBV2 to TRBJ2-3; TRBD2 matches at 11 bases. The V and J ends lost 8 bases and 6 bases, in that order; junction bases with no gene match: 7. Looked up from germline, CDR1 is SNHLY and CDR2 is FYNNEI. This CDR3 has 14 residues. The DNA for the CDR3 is TGTGCCAGCCCGGGTAGCGGGGGGGAGGATACGCAGTATTTT. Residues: CASPGSGGEDTQYF.

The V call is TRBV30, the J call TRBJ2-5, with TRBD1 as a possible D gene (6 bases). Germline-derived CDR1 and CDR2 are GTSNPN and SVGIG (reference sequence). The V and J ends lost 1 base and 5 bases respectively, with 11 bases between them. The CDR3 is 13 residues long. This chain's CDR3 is CAWSAGERETQYF. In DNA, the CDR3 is TGTGCCTGGAGTGCAGGGGAAAGGGAGACCCAGTACTTC.

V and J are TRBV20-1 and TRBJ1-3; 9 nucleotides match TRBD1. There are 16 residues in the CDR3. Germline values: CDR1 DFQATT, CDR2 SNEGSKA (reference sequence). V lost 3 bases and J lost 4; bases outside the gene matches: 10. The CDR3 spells CSASPNRGQGGNTIYF. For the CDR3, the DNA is TGCAGTGCTAGTCCTAACAGGGGGCAGGGCGGAAACACCATATATTTT.

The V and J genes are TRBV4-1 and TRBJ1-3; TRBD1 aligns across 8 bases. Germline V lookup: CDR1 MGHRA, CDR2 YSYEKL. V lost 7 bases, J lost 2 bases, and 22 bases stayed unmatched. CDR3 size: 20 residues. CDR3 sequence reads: CASTSSFGDRTPLAGNTIYF. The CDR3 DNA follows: TGCGCCAGCACCTCAAGTTTTGGGGACAGGACGCCTCTGGCTGGAAACACCATATATTTT.

For the CDR3, the DNA is TGTGCCAGCATGGGACAAGCGAACACTGAAGCTTTCTTT. As protein: CASMGQANTEAFF. The rearrangement uses TRBV6-5 and TRBJ1-1, with a weak D call TRBD1 (6 bases). V lost 7 bases, J lost 1 base, and 10 bases lay in between. The CDR3 sequence is 13 residues long. Germline CDR1 reads MNHEY; CDR2 reads SVGAGI.

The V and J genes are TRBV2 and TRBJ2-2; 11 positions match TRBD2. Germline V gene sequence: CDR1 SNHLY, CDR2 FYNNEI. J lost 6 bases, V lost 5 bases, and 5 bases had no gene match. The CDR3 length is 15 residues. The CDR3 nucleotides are TGTGCCAGCAGTCGTAGCGGGGGGGCCTCCGGGGAGCTGTTTTTT. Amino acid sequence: CASSRSGGASGELFF.

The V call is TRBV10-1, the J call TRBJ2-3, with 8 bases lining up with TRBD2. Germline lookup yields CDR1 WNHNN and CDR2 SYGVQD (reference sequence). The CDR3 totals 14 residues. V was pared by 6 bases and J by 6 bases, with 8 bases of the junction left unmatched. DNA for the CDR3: TGCGCCAGCAGGCTCCGACGGGGGGGCGATACGCAGTATTTT. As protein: CASRLRRGGDTQYF.

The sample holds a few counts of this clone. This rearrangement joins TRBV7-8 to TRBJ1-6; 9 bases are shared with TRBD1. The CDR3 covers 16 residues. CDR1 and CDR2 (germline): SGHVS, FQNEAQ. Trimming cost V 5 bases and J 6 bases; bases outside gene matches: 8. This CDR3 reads CASSPFEDRGNSPLHF. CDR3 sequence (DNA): TGTGCCAGCAGCCCATTTGAGGACAGGGGTAATTCACCCCTCCACTTT.

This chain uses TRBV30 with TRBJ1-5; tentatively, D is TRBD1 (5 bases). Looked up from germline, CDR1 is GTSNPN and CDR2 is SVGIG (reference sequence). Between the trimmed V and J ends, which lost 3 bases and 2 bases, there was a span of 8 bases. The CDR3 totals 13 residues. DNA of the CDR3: TGTGCCTGGAGGGGGCACGGCAATCAGCCCCAGCATTTT. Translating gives CAWRGHGNQPQHF.

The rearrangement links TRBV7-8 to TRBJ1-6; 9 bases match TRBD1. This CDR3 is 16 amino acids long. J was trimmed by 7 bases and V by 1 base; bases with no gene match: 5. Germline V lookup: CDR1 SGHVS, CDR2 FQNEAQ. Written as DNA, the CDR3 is TGTGCCAGCAGCTTAGAGGGACAGGGCCCGAATTCACCCCTCCACTTT. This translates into CASSLEGQGPNSPLHF. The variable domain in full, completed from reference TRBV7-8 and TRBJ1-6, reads GAGVSQSPRYKVAKRGQDVALRCDPISGHVSLFWYQQALGQGPEFLTYFQNEAQLDKSGLPSDRFFAERPEGSVSTLKIQRTQQEDSAVYLCASSLEGQGPNSPLHFGNGTRLTVT.

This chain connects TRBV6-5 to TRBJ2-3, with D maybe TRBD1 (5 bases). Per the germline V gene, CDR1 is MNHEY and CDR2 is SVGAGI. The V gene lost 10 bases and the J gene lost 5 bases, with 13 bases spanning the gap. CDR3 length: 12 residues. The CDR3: CATSGSEDTQYF. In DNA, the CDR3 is TGTGCCACCTCAGGGTCAGAAGATACGCAGTATTTT.

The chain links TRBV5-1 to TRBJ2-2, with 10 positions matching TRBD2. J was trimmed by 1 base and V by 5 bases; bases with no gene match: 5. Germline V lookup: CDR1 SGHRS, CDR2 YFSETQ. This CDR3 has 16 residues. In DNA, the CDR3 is TGCGCCAGCAGGCCGTCTAGCGGGGGGAACACCGGGGAGCTGTTTTTT. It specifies CASRPSSGGNTGELFF.

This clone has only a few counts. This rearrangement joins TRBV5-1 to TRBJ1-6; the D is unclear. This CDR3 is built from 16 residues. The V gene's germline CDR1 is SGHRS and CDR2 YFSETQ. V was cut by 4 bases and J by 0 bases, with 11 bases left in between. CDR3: CASSPRLSSYNSPLHF. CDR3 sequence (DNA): TGCGCCAGCAGCCCCCGACTGAGCTCCTATAATTCACCCCTCCACTTT. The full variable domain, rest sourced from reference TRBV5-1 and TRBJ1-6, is KAGVTQTPRYLIKTRGQQVTLSCSPISGHRSVSWYQQTPGQGLQFLFEYFSETQRNKGNFPGRFSGRQFSNSRSEMNVSTLELGDSALYLCASSPRLSSYNSPLHFGNGTRLTVT.

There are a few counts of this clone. The CDR3 region has the DNA TGTGCCATCAGTCCAGGGGGTTGGGAGCCCCAGCATTTT. This gives the protein CAISPGGWEPQHF. V is TRBV10-3 and J is TRBJ1-5, with 7 nucleotides matching TRBD1. The CDR3 extends over 13 amino acids. Per germline, CDR1 ENHRY and CDR2 SYGVKD. Trimming took 5 bases from V and 8 from J; bases not matched to a gene: 6.

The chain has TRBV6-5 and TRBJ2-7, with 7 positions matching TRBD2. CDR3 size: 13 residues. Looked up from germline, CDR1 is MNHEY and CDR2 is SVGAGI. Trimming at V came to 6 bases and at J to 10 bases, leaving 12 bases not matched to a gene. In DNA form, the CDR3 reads TGTGCCAGCAGGGACTCCGGGACTACCTACCAGTACTTC. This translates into CASRDSGTTYQYF.

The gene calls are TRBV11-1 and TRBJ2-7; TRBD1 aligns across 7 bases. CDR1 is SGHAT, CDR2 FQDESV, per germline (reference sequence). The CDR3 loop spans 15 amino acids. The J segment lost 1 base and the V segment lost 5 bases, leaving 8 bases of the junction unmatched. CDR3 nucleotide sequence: TGTGCCAGCAGCCGGCACCGGACAGGATCCTACGAGCAGTACTTC. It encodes CASSRHRTGSYEQYF.

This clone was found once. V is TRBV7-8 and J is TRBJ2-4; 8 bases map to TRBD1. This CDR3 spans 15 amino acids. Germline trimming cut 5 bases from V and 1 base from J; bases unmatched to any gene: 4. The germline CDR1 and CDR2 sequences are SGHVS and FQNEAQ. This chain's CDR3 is CASSPYRGAKNIQYF. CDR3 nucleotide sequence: TGTGCCAGCAGCCCATACAGGGGGGCCAAAAACATTCAGTACTTC.